These T cell receptor beta chains were read from a single sample in a study of STAT5B mutations in CD4+ large granular lymphocyte leukemia. Clones were read by immunoSEQ multiplex PCR, and TCRdb kept only the in-frame ones, dropping some. The repertoire holds about 48,000 clones, with roughly 70% as singletons. What was sequenced was CD4+ T cells from blood buffy coats. The receptors stem from a human donor in good health. CDR3s leave out the opening cysteine and the closing phenylalanine or tryptophan.

CDR3 protein,V gene,J gene
ASTRTGGEGNTEAF,TRBV2,TRBJ1-1
ASSLGVTWGVNNEQF,TRBV5-1,TRBJ2-1
ASSLSDSRTDTQY,TRBV7-9,TRBJ2-3
ASSSSTPGLAEPTLYEQY,TRBV13,TRBJ2-7
ATHTQY,TRBV7-9,TRBJ2-3
ASGQGAGGLEKLF,TRBV27,TRBJ1-4
ASRVASGGPDTQY,TRBV6-1,TRBJ2-3
SVDRGNNEQF,TRBV29-1,TRBJ2-1
ASSLPSGEETQY,TRBV7-2,TRBJ2-5
ASSIMGDGYT,TRBV19,TRBJ1-2
ASSYPDRRTEAF,TRBV6-5,TRBJ1-1
ASSGQGSSNEKLF,TRBV2,TRBJ1-4
ASSLMGSSTDTQY,TRBV7-9,TRBJ2-3
ASRDSATNEKLF,TRBV6-6,TRBJ1-4
ASSLRQWTGGSEAF,TRBV5-5,TRBJ1-1
ASSHNTEAF,TRBV6-1,TRBJ1-1
ASSALDAGSYNSPLH,TRBV9,TRBJ1-6
ASSFPTASYEQY,TRBV7-2,TRBJ2-7
ASSLSGAGANTEAF,TRBV27,TRBJ1-1
ASSPTTAGLYGYT,TRBV9,TRBJ1-2
ASSPFRASKSGELF,TRBV18,TRBJ2-2
AWSVDVNTEAF,TRBV30,TRBJ1-1
ASSWDSSSGANVLT,TRBV5-1,TRBJ2-6
ASTRTLGNEKLF,TRBV6-1,TRBJ1-4
ASSLVGTDTQY,TRBV7-2,TRBJ2-3
ASSVQGPNEKLF,TRBV2,TRBJ1-4
ASSHHPGQDYEQY,TRBV4-2,TRBJ2-7
ASSPWTGGDTEAF,TRBV19,TRBJ1-1
ASSWENRGGTDTQY,TRBV5-1,TRBJ2-3
ASSLVFQDKLCHTIY,TRBV11-3,TRBJ1-3
ASSLQGETYEQY,TRBV5-1,TRBJ2-7
ASSEGLTRFASSYNEQF,TRBV6-1,TRBJ2-1
ASSVGGTEGETQY,TRBV9,TRBJ2-5
ASSSDYLSTDTQY,TRBV7-2,TRBJ2-3
ASSMAGSSYNEQF,TRBV7-9,TRBJ2-1
ASSQGHVSLSKNIQY,TRBV4-1,TRBJ2-4
ASSPGSGANVLT,TRBV5-6,TRBJ2-6
ASSLSGGASNEQF,TRBV7-9,TRBJ2-1
ASSEEGPLNQPQH,TRBV2,TRBJ1-5
ASSDSGGSGANVLT,TRBV6-4,TRBJ2-6
ASSLSGGSNYGYT,TRBV5-1,TRBJ1-2
ASSLDIGEDQY,TRBV7-9,TRBJ2-5
ASSPQGRGGRDTQY,TRBV28,TRBJ2-3
ASAGTGFSYGYT,TRBV28,TRBJ1-2
ASNPGGGYGYT,TRBV7-8,TRBJ1-2
ASSLETDSAYGYT,TRBV18,TRBJ1-2
ASSEAVQAYSGANVLT,TRBV6-1,TRBJ2-6
ASSFSGGSSYEQY,TRBV7-2,TRBJ2-7
ASSLDQGYRAF,TRBV28,TRBJ1-1
AWKWGSGNEQF,TRBV30,TRBJ2-1
ASSRGTDDTHGYT,TRBV6-6,TRBJ1-2
ASSRQLTNEKLF,TRBV6-1,TRBJ1-4
ASRGNTDTQY,TRBV28,TRBJ2-3